The text below deals with one T cell receptor beta chain. The antigen remains unidentified. V was clipped by 3 bases and J by 0 bases, with 14 bases between them. The CDR3 is 17 residues long. The germline V gene has CDR1 SGHTA and CDR2 FQGNSA. The data stem from a study of T cell responses to AZD1222 COVID-19 vaccine. On the study more broadly: Analysis merged second doses at about 4 or about 12 weeks. Points from the study as a whole: Spike as a whole was targeted by vaccine-associated CD4 TCRs, dominant at 160-218 and 743-854. Donors were chiefly white British, with a greater number of females, and clonal diversity was perhaps underestimated. Baseline seropositivity characterized only six AZD1222 recipients.

Using immunoSEQ multiplex PCR, the repertoire was profiled, and TCRdb retains in-frame clones only, with some absent. The top ten clones hold around 7% of a sample with over 100,000 clones, 94% of them seen once. This receptor was identified in an adult in good health. This rearrangement joins TRBV7-2 to TRBJ2-2, with D tentatively TRBD1 (5 bases). Sample: peripheral blood, taken on day 0 of AZD1222 vaccination. The CDR3: CASSFHKDTPNTGELFF. The CDR3 DNA is TGTGCCAGCAGCTTCCACAAGGACACCCCGAACACCGGGGAGCTGTTTTTT.